One sample yielded the 27 T cell receptor beta chains listed below, sequenced in a study of read filtering for tumor transcriptome and immune sequencing. From 300 to 400 ng of RNA, a library with molecular barcoded alpha/delta and beta/gamma adaptors was made. TCRdb re-analysed the reads in MiXCR, keeping a single row per CDR3 protein. The sample includes about 46,000 distinct CDR3 sequences, 20% seen only once; the top ten take approximately 40%. The sample comprised a population of CD138-negative cells sorted from bone marrow. These receptors were collected from a donor aged 40 or over with multiple myeloma.

By sample fraction, this clonotype is medium-sized. This CDR3 is CASSNPHDRGGQFF. The CDR3, as DNA: TGTGCCAGCAGCAACCCTCACGACAGGGGAGGGCAGTTCTTC. The rearrangement uses TRBV7-9 and TRBJ2-1; TRBD1 aligns across 8 bases. CDR1 and CDR2 from the germline V gene are SEHNR and FQNEAQ (reference sequence). The CDR3 has 14 amino acids. The V gene end was trimmed by 5 bases and the J gene end by 12 bases; junction bases not matched to a gene: 12.

This clonotype came up many times. The chain links TRBV9 to TRBJ2-7; 9 bases fit TRBD2. There are 15 residues in the CDR3. Germline V gives CDR1 SGDLS, CDR2 YYNGEE. V trimming: 0 bases; J trimming: 6 bases; junction bases outside the gene matches: 7. For the CDR3, the DNA is TGTGCCAGCAGCGTAGAGGCGGGAGGGCCTGCCGAGCAGTACTTC. It specifies CASSVEAGGPAEQYF.

This clonotype has a count of ten or more. This sequence joins TRBV11-2 and TRBJ2-5; D assignment may be TRBD1 or TRBD2 (6 bases each). The CDR3 has 14 residues. Germline CDR1 reads SGHAT; CDR2 reads FQNNGV. V dropped 5 bases and J dropped 5 bases, with 15 bases sitting between them. As DNA, the CDR3 is TGTGCCAGCAGCCCCCCGCAGGGGAGGGAGACCCAGTACTTC. Translation gives CASSPPQGRETQYF.

A note on this clonotype: Here the CDR3 omits its conserved ending phenylalanine or tryptophan, so a read error is the likely source. The J gene is TRBJ2-1, the V gene TRBV7-9; 9 nucleotides align to TRBD1. The germline V gene has CDR1 SEHNR and CDR2 FQNEAQ (reference sequence). V shed 5 bases, J shed 3 bases, and the junction held 5 bases outside the gene matches. This CDR3 region has 15 residues. CDR3 bases: TGTGCCAGCAGCCAGACAGGGGGAAGCTACAATGAGCAGTTCTCC. It is translated as CASSQTGGSYNEQFS.

At least ten counts were recorded for this clonotype. The V call is TRBV7-2, the J call TRBJ2-5, with 9 nucleotides matching TRBD2. This CDR3 is 15 amino acids long. V trimming: 2 bases; J trimming: 4 bases; junction bases outside the gene matches: 5. Germline CDR1 is SGHTA and CDR2 is FQGNSA. The chain's CDR3 is CASSLQGGGGETQYF. The CDR3 DNA reads TGTGCCAGCAGCTTACAGGGCGGGGGGGGAGAGACCCAGTACTTC.

This clonotype was seen repeatedly, ten times or more. This chain links TRBV6-1 with TRBJ2-2; D is unresolved. The CDR3 consists of 11 residues. Between the trimmed V and J ends, which lost 4 bases and 6 bases, there was a span of 3 bases. CDR1 and CDR2 (germline): MNHNS, SASEGT. CDR3 protein: CASSVAGELFF. The CDR3 DNA follows: TGTGCCAGCAGTGTTGCCGGGGAGCTGTTTTTT.

This clonotype was picked up many times. The genes are TRBV4-1 and TRBJ1-4; tentatively, D is TRBD1 (6 bases). Per the germline V gene, CDR1 is MGHRA and CDR2 is YSYEKL. The CDR3 length is 17 residues. V lost 0 bases and J lost 7, with 18 bases in between. This chain's CDR3 is CASSQDIMAGEVEKLFF. Here the CDR3 DNA reads TGCGCCAGCAGCCAAGATATCATGGCAGGGGAAGTTGAAAAACTGTTTTTT.

Concerning this clonotype: This likely reflects a read error, since a far larger clone is one base away. The rearrangement uses TRBV6-5 and TRBJ2-1; maybe TRBD2 (6 bases). CDR3 size: 15 residues. The germline V gene encodes CDR1 MNHEY and CDR2 SVGAGI. CDR3 residues: CAIRAGGTDYNEPFF. The DNA for the CDR3 is TGTGCCATCAGGGCAGGCGGGACCGACTACAATGAGCCGTTCTTC.

This clonotype has at least ten counts. The chain joins TRBV29-1 to TRBJ2-6; D is uncertain. V was trimmed by 5 bases and J by 1 base, leaving 9 bases between them. Germline CDR1 is SQVTM and CDR2 is ANQGSEA. The CDR3 extends over 14 amino acids. The DNA for the CDR3 is TGCAGCGTTTTCTCGTCTTCTGGGGCCAACGTCCTGACTTTC. Amino acids: CSVFSSSGANVLTF.

There are many counts of this clonotype. The CDR3 region is CASSLFGGHNEQFF. The CDR3 nucleotides are TGTGCCAGCAGCTTATTTGGGGGGCACAATGAGCAGTTCTTC. This chain links TRBV7-2 with TRBJ2-1; the D gene could be TRBD1 or TRBD2 (6 bases each). CDR1 is SGHTA, CDR2 FQGNSA, per germline. Trimming removed 2 bases from V and 5 bases from J, with 10 bases in between. CDR3 size: 14 residues.

The chain employs TRBV20-1 and TRBJ1-1, with 8 bases identical to TRBD1. Losses at the gene ends were 5 bases for V and 3 bases for J; bases not matched to a gene: 5. CDR1 and CDR2 from the germline V gene are DFQATT and SNEGSKA (reference sequence). The CDR3 contains 13 residues. As DNA, the CDR3 is TGCAGTGCTGCAGGGGGCGGGGACACTGAAGCTTTCTTT. Translated: CSAAGGGDTEAFF.

At least ten counts were recorded for this clonotype. The J gene is TRBJ2-5, the V gene TRBV20-1; TRBD1 agrees at 7 bases. The CDR3 is 13 amino acids. Looked up from germline, CDR1 is DFQATT and CDR2 is SNEGSKA (reference sequence). The J segment lost 7 bases and the V segment lost 6 bases, leaving 11 bases of the junction unmatched. The CDR3, as DNA: TGCAGTGCGACCGGACAGGCCTTAGGGACCCAGTACTTC. Encoded protein: CSATGQALGTQYF.

As regards this clonotype: The conserved phenylalanine or tryptophan is not found at the CDR3 terminus, so this likely reflects a read error. The chain uses TRBV25-1 and TRBJ2-7; D is perhaps TRBD1 (6 bases). Per the germline V gene, CDR1 is MGHDK and CDR2 is SYGVNS. This CDR3 comprises 15 residues. As DNA, the CDR3 is TGTGTCAGCAGAGGGGGACAAGCCGCCACCTACGAGCAGTACCTC. Its protein product is CVSRGGQAATYEQYL.

This clonotype has a count of ten or more. The rearrangement joins TRBV29-1 to TRBJ2-1; D gene unclear. This CDR3 comprises 15 residues. Deletions cut 1 base from V and 3 bases from J, with 13 bases between. Germline V gene sequence: CDR1 SQVTM, CDR2 ANQGSEA. The CDR3 sequence is CSVEGSGGNYNEQFF. CDR3 bases: TGCAGCGTTGAAGGGTCCGGCGGAAACTACAATGAGCAGTTCTTC.

This clonotype was seen ten or more times. The chain joins TRBV4-2 to TRBJ1-5; D uncertain. Germline V CDR1 and CDR2: LGHNA, YNFKEQ. V dropped 0 bases and J dropped 6 bases, with 6 bases sitting between them. This CDR3 has 13 amino acids. CDR3 sequence (DNA): TGTGCCAGCAGCCAAGATGATGGTCAGCCCCAGCATTTT. Its protein is CASSQDDGQPQHF.

This clonotype was seen at least ten times. The rearrangement joins TRBV6-1 to TRBJ2-3; D is uncertain. This CDR3 is 14 amino acids long. V lost 6 bases and J 2 bases, leaving 12 bases between the germline ends. Per germline, CDR1 MNHNS and CDR2 SASEGT. In nucleotides, the CDR3 is TGTGCCAGCAGCGTCGCCGAGACCACAGATACGCAGTATTTT. This encodes CASSVAETTDTQYF.

This clonotype was counted ten times or more. The chain is built from TRBV27 and TRBJ2-5; D possibly matches TRBD1 or TRBD2 (5 bases each). The CDR3 loop spans 16 amino acids. V lost 5 bases to trimming and J lost 1 base, with 17 bases between them. The germline V gene has CDR1 MNHEY and CDR2 SMNVEV (reference sequence). The CDR3 nucleotides read TGTGCCAGCAGTAACCTTCCGGGGCCAGGCCAAGAGACCCAGTACTTC. It is translated as CASSNLPGPGQETQYF.

This clonotype has just a few counts. At one end the junction does not follow the germline gene, possibly because of a read error. This chain uses TRBV20-1 with TRBJ2-1; D might be TRBD1 (5 bases). The CDR3 length is 13 residues. Germline V lookup: CDR1 DFQATT, CDR2 SNEGSKA (reference sequence). The CDR3 DNA sequence: TGCAGTGCTAGAGGGGGATGGGGCAATGTGCAGCTCTTC. Its translation: CSARGGWGNVQLF.

This clonotype was seen a handful of times. The gene calls are TRBV12-3 or TRBV12-4 and TRBJ2-3; TRBD2 aligns across 11 bases. The CDR3 length is 15 residues. Germline trimming cut 6 bases from V and 5 bases from J; bases unmatched to any gene: 7. CDR3 protein: CASRVLAGDGDTQYF. The DNA for the CDR3 is TGTGCCAGCAGAGTACTAGCGGGAGATGGAGATACGCAGTATTTT.

Points on this clonotype: It differs at one base from a far larger clone, so likely a read error. The CDR3 coding sequence is TGTGCCAGCAGCTTAAGTGGGGGTAGGAGGACCGGGGAGCTGTTTTTT. This encodes CASSLSGGRRTGELFF. V gene TRBV7-9 combines with J gene TRBJ2-2; D tentatively fits TRBD1 or TRBD2 (5 bases each). Germline V gene sequence: CDR1 SEHNR, CDR2 FQNEAQ (reference sequence). The CDR3 loop spans 16 amino acids. V lost 2 bases, J lost 5 bases, and 15 bases lay in between.

The rearrangement joins TRBV5-6 to TRBJ1-6; D unresolved. Germline CDR1 reads SGHDT; CDR2 reads YYEEEE. Trimming shortened V by 3 bases and J by 4 bases, and 8 bases separated the two germline ends. There are 14 residues in the CDR3. In nucleotides, the CDR3 is TGTGCCAGCAGCTCGAGACCATATAATTCACCCCTCCACTTT. Residues: CASSSRPYNSPLHF.

This clonotype occurred many times. The chain carries TRBV6-2 or TRBV6-3 and TRBJ1-4; 7 bases line up with TRBD1. This CDR3 is 17 amino acids long. Per the germline V gene, CDR1 is MNHEY and CDR2 is SVGEGT. The junction had 17 bases not matched to a gene; V was cut back by 5 bases and J by 8 bases. Here the CDR3 DNA reads TGTGCCAGCAGTCGGAGATCGGGACAGCCGGGATCCGAAAAACTGTTTTTT. Translating it yields CASSRRSGQPGSEKLFF.

A note on this clonotype: A single base separates this from a much larger clone, so it may be a read error. The V and J genes are TRBV7-6 and TRBJ2-3; 7 nucleotides line up with TRBD1. This CDR3 is built from 13 residues. Per germline, CDR1 SGHVS and CDR2 FNYEAQ. The CDR3, as DNA: TGTGCCAGCAGCTCGACAGGGTTAGATACGCTGTATTTT. It encodes CASSSTGLDTLYF.

This clonotype has at least ten counts. The chain links TRBV20-1 to TRBJ2-1; 13 positions agree with TRBD2. V was pared by 0 bases and J by 9 bases, with 8 bases of the junction left unmatched. The germline V gene encodes CDR1 DFQATT and CDR2 SNEGSKA (reference sequence). The CDR3 loop spans 16 amino acids. Here the CDR3 DNA reads TGCAGTGCTAGAGATCCCGGACTAGCGGGAGTTGTTGAGCAGTTCTTC. It specifies CSARDPGLAGVVEQFF.

This clonotype is classed as medium-sized. The chain carries TRBV24-1 and TRBJ2-2; unclear D gene. V was pared by 0 bases and J by 5 bases, with 6 bases between. In germline, CDR1 is KGHDR, CDR2 SFDVKD. The CDR3 sequence is 14 residues long. The CDR3 spells CATSDLRETGELFF. DNA for the CDR3: TGTGCCACCAGTGATTTGCGCGAGACCGGGGAGCTGTTTTTT.

This clonotype was seen ten or more times. This chain joins TRBV6-5 and TRBJ2-5, with 9 bases lining up with TRBD1. Unmatched junction bases numbered 9, after V lost 5 bases and J lost 5 bases. Germline values: CDR1 MNHEY, CDR2 SVGAGI. CDR3 length: 15 residues. The CDR3 region has the DNA TGTGCCAGCAGTCCCGGACAGGGGTGGATGGAGACCCAGTACTTC. Translating it yields CASSPGQGWMETQYF.

This clonotype was detected many times. The V call is TRBV20-1, the J call TRBJ2-1; 8 bases are shared with TRBD2. Germline CDR1 reads DFQATT; CDR2 reads SNEGSKA (reference sequence). J gave up 0 bases and V 0 bases, and 10 bases lay outside the gene matches. This CDR3 is built from 18 residues. The CDR3 is CSARDSGNPDGSYNEQFF. The CDR3 DNA follows: TGCAGTGCTAGAGATAGCGGGAACCCCGACGGCTCCTACAATGAGCAGTTCTTC.